The 25 T cell receptor beta chains reported below all come from one sample, sequenced in a study of identical twins. TCRdb passed the 5' RACE reads through MiXCR, listing each CDR3 protein once. The repertoire holds around 670,000 distinct CDR3 sequences, with over 5% as singletons. Sequenced input: naive T cells sorted from blood. These receptors all stem from a man aged 18 to 29 in good health.

There are many counts of this clonotype. This rearrangement joins TRBV5-1 to TRBJ1-1; weak D call: TRBD1 (6 bases). V lost 2 bases and J 4 bases, leaving 24 bases between the germline ends. The CDR3 extends over 18 amino acids. Germline V CDR1 and CDR2: SGHRS, YFSETQ. The CDR3, as DNA: TGCGCCAGCAGCTTAATGCGCCTCGGGGGGCGCCGCGTCACTGAAGCTTTCTTT. Translating it yields CASSLMRLGGRRVTEAFF.

The chain couples TRBV7-9 to TRBJ2-3; 7 nucleotides align to TRBD2. The CDR3 consists of 14 residues. V lost 1 base and J lost 9; bases outside the gene matches: 7. Germline loops: CDR1 SEHNR, CDR2 FQNEAQ (reference sequence). The CDR3 is CASSLGSGMGTQYF. The CDR3 nucleotides are TGTGCCAGCAGCTTAGGAAGCGGGATGGGAACGCAGTATTTT.

This clonotype was seen at least ten times. The chain recombines TRBV28 with TRBJ1-3; TRBD1 matches at 7 bases. V was pared by 9 bases and J by 7 bases, with 6 bases of the junction left unmatched. Germline V gives CDR1 MDHEN, CDR2 SYDVKM. This CDR3 is built from 12 residues. The CDR3 bases are TGTGCCAGTCACAGGGGATTGAACACCATATATTTT. Translation: CASHRGLNTIYF.

CDR3 nucleotide sequence: TGTGCCAGCAGGGCAGGGGTAGATACGCAGTATTTT. Amino acids: CASRAGVDTQYF. This chain connects TRBV6-2 or TRBV6-3 to TRBJ2-3, with TRBD1 as a possible D gene (6 bases). The CDR3 runs 12 residues. The germline gives CDR1 MNHEY, CDR2 SVGEGT. Trimming cost V 6 bases and J 5 bases, with 9 bases left between them.

This clonotype was observed at least ten times. This chain connects TRBV29-1 to TRBJ1-1; no clear D gene. The germline V and J ends were trimmed by 4 bases and 8 bases, with 14 bases remaining between them. CDR1 is SQVTM and CDR2 is ANQGSEA in the germline V gene. The CDR3 is 12 amino acids. As DNA, the CDR3 is TGCAGCGTTGTGGTCGGGTTGGGGGAAGCTTTCTTT. It specifies CSVVVGLGEAFF.

This clonotype was recorded many times. The gene calls are TRBV4-2 and TRBJ2-1; 7 positions agree with TRBD2. The V gene's germline CDR1 is LGHNA and CDR2 YNFKEQ. CDR3 length: 16 amino acids. The junction had 7 bases not matched to a gene; V was cut back by 3 bases and J by 2 bases. The CDR3 DNA follows: TGTGCCAGCAGCCACCATTCTAGCGGCACCTACAATGAGCAGTTCTTC. It yields the protein CASSHHSSGTYNEQFF.

This clonotype came up many times. This rearrangement joins TRBV20-1 to TRBJ2-3; 10 nucleotides match TRBD2. The ends lost 5 bases at V and 1 base at J; junction bases unmatched: 6. Germline lookup yields CDR1 DFQATT and CDR2 SNEGSKA (reference sequence). There are 15 residues in the CDR3. The CDR3 sequence: CSAAALAGGTDTQYF. The CDR3 DNA follows: TGCAGTGCTGCTGCCCTAGCGGGGGGCACAGATACGCAGTATTTT.

This chain joins TRBV12-5 and TRBJ2-2; D is uncertain. V lost 5 bases and J lost 4, with 8 bases in between. CDR1 is LGHNT, CDR2 FRNRAP, per germline. This CDR3 contains 13 residues. The CDR3 sequence is CASGPFGTGELFF. The CDR3 bases are TGTGCTAGTGGTCCCTTCGGCACCGGGGAGCTGTTTTTT. Looking up the rest from reference TRBV12-5 and TRBJ2-2 gives the full variable domain: DARVTQTPRHKVTEMGQEVTMRCQPILGHNTVFWYRQTMMQGLELLAYFRNRAPLDDSGMPKDRFSAEMPDATLATLKIQPSEPRDSAVYFCASGPFGTGELFFGEGSRLTVL.

In its sample, this clonotype was seen many times. This sequence joins TRBV10-3 and TRBJ2-5; tentative D call: TRBD2 (7 bases). Germline V lookup: CDR1 ENHRY, CDR2 SYGVKD. This CDR3 has 17 residues. Trimming shortened V by 6 bases and J by 3 bases, and 23 bases separated the two germline ends. CDR3 bases: TGTGCCATCAGCAACCCTGGTAGCGGGCAGGGGAAAGAGACCCAGTACTTC. It codes for CAISNPGSGQGKETQYF.

The table lists this clonotype with many counts. The gene calls are TRBV6-1 and TRBJ2-6, with unresolved D. This CDR3 has 13 residues. Trimming took off 6 bases at V and 1 base at J, with 4 bases between the two ends. Germline V gives CDR1 MNHNS, CDR2 SASEGT. The CDR3 is CASRESGANVLTF. The CDR3 bases are TGTGCCAGCAGGGAGTCTGGGGCCAACGTCCTGACTTTC.

This clonotype appeared a few times. V gene TRBV4-2 combines with J gene TRBJ2-1; perhaps TRBD1 as D (6 bases). The CDR3 contains 13 residues. Germline assignment: CDR1 LGHNA and CDR2 YNFKEQ. With 7 bases removed from V and 10 bases from J, the gap between germline ends came to 17 bases. CDR3 sequence reads: CASTPIPGTEQFF. CDR3 coding DNA: TGTGCCAGCACCCCAATACCCGGGACAGAGCAGTTCTTC.

This clonotype was detected ten times or more. The chain uses TRBV5-5 and TRBJ2-7; 11 nucleotides agree with TRBD2. The V and J ends lost 2 bases and 5 bases, in that order; junction bases with no gene match: 9. Per the germline V gene, CDR1 is SGHKS and CDR2 is YYEKEE (reference sequence). This CDR3 is built from 16 residues. Here the CDR3 reads CASSLRWTSGSNEQYV. In DNA, the CDR3 is TGTGCCAGCAGCTTAAGATGGACTAGCGGGTCCAACGAGCAGTACGTC.

The rearrangement links TRBV4-1 to TRBJ1-3; perhaps TRBD1 as D (6 bases). V was pared by 1 base and J by 4 bases, with 11 bases between. The CDR3 is 15 amino acids. From germline, CDR1 is MGHRA and CDR2 YSYEKL. For the CDR3, the DNA is TGCGCCAGCAGCCAAGTTCTACAGGGAGGAAACACCATATATTTT. This encodes CASSQVLQGGNTIYF.

The V call is TRBV12-3 or TRBV12-4, the J call TRBJ2-6; D perhaps matches TRBD2 (5 bases). This CDR3 is built from 16 residues. The V end lost 6 bases, the J end lost 4 bases, and 16 bases lay between the germline ends. The CDR3 reads CASSPPGSLGANVLTF. In DNA form, the CDR3 reads TGTGCCAGCAGCCCCCCGGGGTCTCTGGGGGCCAACGTCCTGACTTTC.

This clonotype showed up many times. At one boundary the junction diverges from the germline segment, which might be a read error. V is TRBV5-1 and J is TRBJ2-6; 7 positions agree with TRBD1. The CDR3 is made up of 15 amino acids. CDR1 is SGHRS, CDR2 YFSETQ, per germline. The CDR3 loop is CASSLQGSGANVLTF. The CDR3 DNA follows: TGTGCCAGCAGTTTACAGGGGTCAGGGGCCAACGTCCTGACTTTC.

At least ten counts were recorded for this clonotype. The rearrangement joins TRBV28 to TRBJ2-5; unclear D gene. The CDR3 is 11 amino acids. The V gene's germline CDR1 is MDHEN and CDR2 SYDVKM. Trimming shortened V by 8 bases and J by 8 bases, and 12 bases separated the two germline ends. The CDR3 DNA follows: TGTGCCAGCTCCTCCCAGGACACCCAGTACTTC. Its protein is CASSSQDTQYF.

Concerning this clonotype: Since a much larger clone is just one base distant, this may be a read error. The CDR3 end shows no conserved phenylalanine or tryptophan, and so a read error is likely. This CDR3 is CASSMTGDGYTY. The CDR3 DNA is TGCGCCAGCAGCATGACAGGGGACGGCTACACCTAC. The V gene is TRBV5-1, the J gene TRBJ1-2, with TRBD1 matching over 8 bases. CDR3 length: 12 amino acids. Germline V gene lookup returns CDR1 SGHRS and CDR2 YFSETQ. V lost 4 bases to trimming and J lost 8 bases; unmatched junction nucleotides: 4.

The V gene is TRBV18, the J gene TRBJ2-5; D might be TRBD1 (5 bases). This CDR3 region has 14 residues. Germline-derived CDR1 and CDR2 are KGHSH and LQKENI. Trimming removed 2 bases from V and 9 bases from J, with 16 bases in between. The CDR3 DNA reads TGTGCCAGCTCACCAAGGACACAGACATGGGCCCAGTACTTC. This sequence encodes CASSPRTQTWAQYF.

This clonotype was counted at least ten times. The J gene is TRBJ1-2, the V gene TRBV5-6, with a possible D match to TRBD1 (5 bases). Trimming pared 1 base from V and 4 bases from J, leaving 11 bases between. The length of the CDR3 is 14 residues. Germline V gene sequence: CDR1 SGHDT, CDR2 YYEEEE. Here the CDR3 reads CASSLNLGGYGYTF. CDR3 sequence (DNA): TGTGCCAGCAGCTTGAATCTCGGGGGCTATGGCTACACCTTC.

This clonotype turned up a few times. The chain couples TRBV7-2 to TRBJ2-3, with D perhaps matching TRBD2 (7 bases). Germline values: CDR1 SGHTA, CDR2 FQGNSA. V lost 5 bases and J 8 bases, leaving 20 bases between the germline ends. CDR3 length equals 15 residues. The CDR3 nucleotides are TGTGCCAGCAGCCTAGGGGGGGAACTCTCCAGTACGCAGTATTTT. Its translation is CASSLGGELSSTQYF.

This clonotype was counted once. V is TRBV6-1 and J is TRBJ2-3; 9 bases line up with TRBD2. Germline trimming cut 8 bases from V and 3 bases from J; bases unmatched to any gene: 3. The CDR3 runs to 13 residues. Germline CDR1 and CDR2: MNHNS and SASEGT. CDR3 DNA: TGTGCCAGCTATGGACTAGCGACAGATACGCAGTATTTT. Translation: CASYGLATDTQYF.

The V and J genes are TRBV28 and TRBJ2-1; a possible D gene is TRBD2 (5 bases). Trimming removed 3 bases from V and 0 bases from J, with 12 bases in between. This CDR3 spans 16 amino acids. Germline CDR1 reads MDHEN; CDR2 reads SYDVKM. The CDR3 loop reads CASSFRTPGSYNEQFF. The CDR3 coding sequence is TGTGCCAGCAGTTTTCGGACTCCTGGCTCCTACAATGAGCAGTTCTTC.

This clonotype occurred a few times. The chain carries TRBV2 and TRBJ1-1; TRBD1 is a possible D gene (5 bases). V was shortened by 8 bases and J by 8 bases, with 15 bases between the two germline ends. The CDR3 is 12 amino acids. The germline V gene encodes CDR1 SNHLY and CDR2 FYNNEI. The CDR3: CASGIGVTEAFF. The CDR3 DNA is TGTGCCAGCGGAATAGGGGTAACCGAAGCTTTCTTT.

DNA of the CDR3: TGCAGTGCTAGAGGCGCGGGCGCTCCTTGGAGCTACAATGAGCAGTTCTTC. Protein: CSARGAGAPWSYNEQFF. The gene calls are TRBV20-1 and TRBJ2-1, with D possibly being TRBD2 (5 bases). Germline V gene lookup returns CDR1 DFQATT and CDR2 SNEGSKA (reference sequence). This CDR3 spans 17 amino acids. The germline V and J ends were trimmed by 1 base and 3 bases, with 19 bases remaining between them.

This clonotype has only a few counts. The rearrangement uses TRBV20-1 and TRBJ2-3; 9 nucleotides align to TRBD2. CDR3 size: 19 residues. CDR1 and CDR2 from the germline V gene are DFQATT and SNEGSKA (reference sequence). The V segment lost 0 bases and the J segment 3 bases; nucleotides outside the gene matches: 16. The CDR3 nucleotides are TGCAGTGCTAGAGACCCCTCTGCGGGAGGGCCGGGTAGAACAGATACGCAGTATTTT. The encoded protein is CSARDPSAGGPGRTDTQYF.